This T cell receptor (beta chain) was identified in a study of T cell responses to AZD1222 COVID-19 vaccine. Deletions cut 5 bases from V and 9 bases from J, with 16 bases between. This CDR3 comprises 13 residues. Germline V gene lookup returns CDR1 SEHNR and CDR2 FQNEAQ (reference sequence). There are a few counts of this clone. Antigen specificity is unknown. Method: immunoSEQ multiplex PCR; TCRdb's copy keeps in-frame clones and lacks some. Altogether 100,000 to 150,000 clones are present, around 90% being singletons, with the ten largest covering roughly 0.98%. Study-level results: The study sampled repertoires only after the peak T cell response. Donors were chiefly white British, with a greater number of females, and clonal diversity was perhaps underestimated. Baseline antibody screening turned up just six seropositive AZD1222 recipients.

This sample comprised peripheral blood, obtained 28 days after the second AZD1222 dose. This sequence joins TRBV7-9 and TRBJ1-1; D possibly corresponds to TRBD1 (6 bases). The source of this sequence is an adult who received the AZD1222 COVID-19 vaccine. The CDR3 DNA reads TGTGCCAGCAGCCCGCCGGGGGGGCTCAAAGCTTTCTTT. Translation: CASSPPGGLKAFF.